This TCR beta chain emerged from a study of blood T cell repertoires in COVID-19. Overall study context: Samples representing acute and convalescent COVID-19 were sourced from the United States, Italy and Spain. PBMCs, B-cell-depleted T cells, or T cells were the source of the cDNA or gDNA that made up the material.

Patients at the Seattle site were enrolled during active infection and followed longitudinally. Deletions cut 6 bases from V and 0 bases from J, with 11 bases between. This CDR3 is 15 amino acids long. Germline lookup yields CDR1 MNHEY and CDR2 SVGAGI. Generated by immunoSEQ multiplex PCR, the TCRdb table keeps only in-frame clones and is missing some. The table records 250,000 to 350,000 clones, roughly 80% of them present only once. The rearrangement links TRBV6-5 to TRBJ2-2; the D gene is possibly TRBD2 (5 bases). The source material was peripheral blood. This receptor was obtained from a human donor with COVID-19, enrolled during active disease. The donor label of this sample is uncertain. The CDR3 bases are TGTGCCAGCAGCGACTATCGATCGAACACCGGGGAGCTGTTTTTT. Translating it yields CASSDYRSNTGELFF.